This T cell receptor beta chain is from a study of beta chain features in type 1 diabetes. Trimming pared 7 bases from V and 4 bases from J, leaving 7 bases between. From germline, CDR1 is MNHEY and CDR2 SVGAGI. The CDR3 has 11 residues. Reverse transcribing all isolated RNA meant expressed TCRB transcripts were sequenced. Sequencing was performed with immunoSEQ multiplex PCR; in TCRdb, only in-frame clones are kept and a portion is missing. Of roughly 370,000 clones in the sample, approximately 14% were seen once. This clone was observed a few times. Sequencing was done on a sample of naive CD4+ T cells from blood. This rearrangement joins TRBV6-5 to TRBJ2-5; the D is unclear. This TCR derives from a young man in good health. Here the CDR3 reads CASTQRETQYF. CDR3 bases: TGTGCCAGCACCCAGAGAGAGACCCAGTACTTC.